A selection of T cell receptor beta chains follows, all from one sample in a study of T cells in Graves' hyperthyroidism and ophthalmopathy. TCRdb reanalysed the multiplex PCR reads using MiXCR and keeps one entry per CDR3 protein. The repertoire consists of fewer than 900,000 distinct CDR3 sequences, with about 19% occurring once and the leading ten covering roughly 17%. The material sequenced was blood. Receptors were obtained from a woman in her fifties or sixties with Graves' hyperthyroidism that later progressed to Graves' ophthalmopathy. CDR3s include the opening cysteine and the closing phenylalanine or tryptophan. The D gene is left open where the match is weak. Some rows mark clone size as missing; the rest say once, few, many or name a class of expanded clone.

clone size	D gene	V gene	J gene	CDR3 protein	CDR3 DNA
-	-	TRBV20-1	TRBJ1-6	CSARVENSPLHF	TGCAGTGCTAGAGTGGAGAATTCACCCCTCCACTTT
many	-	TRBV20-1	TRBJ1-5	CSARDVRISNQPQHF	TGCAGTGCTAGAGACGTCAGGATTAGCAATCAGCCCCAGCATTTT
many	-	TRBV9	TRBJ1-1	CASSVGDDPTEAFF	TGTGCCAGCAGCGTAGGGGACGACCCCACTGAAGCTTTCTTT
few	TRBD1	TRBV29-1	TRBJ1-1	CSVEGDRLEAFF	TGCAGCGTTGAAGGGGACAGGCTTGAAGCTTTCTTT
many	-	TRBV3-1	TRBJ1-1	CASSPRGGEAFF	TGTGCCAGCAGCCCAAGAGGGGGGGAAGCTTTCTTT
-	TRBD1	TRBV6-1	TRBJ2-1	CASKQGAPPNEQFF	TGTGCCAGCAAGCAGGGGGCGCCCCCGAATGAGCAGTTCTTC
-	TRBD1	TRBV20-1	TRBJ2-1	CSAESPAGQGMGEQFF	TGCAGTGCCGAATCACCGGCGGGACAGGGAATGGGTGAGCAGTTCTTC
many	TRBD1	TRBV11-2	TRBJ2-1	CASSFPRQGAYNEQFF	TGTGCCAGCAGCTTCCCCCGACAGGGAGCGTACAATGAGCAGTTCTTC
once	-	TRBV6-1	TRBJ2-7	CASSELPPGQPEEQYF	TGTGCCAGCAGTGAATTACCGCCCGGACAGCCAGAGGAGCAGTACTTC
-	-	TRBV12-3/TRBV12-4	TRBJ2-7	CASSPPPNPYEQYF	TGTGCCAGCAGTCCGCCACCCAACCCCTACGAGCAGTACTTC
-	-	TRBV30	TRBJ1-3	CAWSVRRSSGNTIYF	TGTGCCTGGAGTGTTAGGCGAAGCTCTGGAAACACCATATATTTT
-	TRBD1	TRBV7-9	TRBJ1-2	CASSTWTGVHGYTF	TGTGCCAGCAGCACTTGGACAGGGGTGCATGGCTACACCTTC
many	-	TRBV3-1	TRBJ1-6	CASSQVDNSPLHF	TGTGCCAGCAGCCAGGTAGATAATTCACCCCTCCACTTT
many	-	TRBV11-2	TRBJ1-5	CASSLDRGVHQPQHF	TGTGCCAGCAGCTTAGACAGGGGTGTCCATCAGCCCCAGCATTTT
many	-	TRBV20-1	TRBJ2-5	CSAETLQETQYF	TGCAGTGCTGAAACGTTACAAGAGACCCAGTACTTC
-	-	TRBV2	TRBJ1-1	CASSEIVNRRGEAFF	TGTGCCAGCAGTGAGATTGTCAATCGCCGGGGGGAAGCTTTCTTT
-	-	TRBV3-1	TRBJ1-5	CASSQTHGVNQPQHF	TGTGCCAGCAGCCAAACTCATGGAGTCAATCAGCCCCAGCATTTT
-	TRBD1	TRBV29-1	TRBJ2-1	CSVDGTGYNEQFF	TGCAGCGTTGATGGGACAGGGTACAATGAGCAGTTCTTC
many	TRBD1	TRBV9	TRBJ2-7	CASSVGDSSYEQYF	TGTGCCAGCAGCGTGGGGGACAGCTCCTACGAGCAGTACTTC
-	-	TRBV27	TRBJ1-1	CATRGSGLGEAFF	TGTGCCACCAGGGGCTCGGGGTTGGGGGAAGCTTTCTTT
few	-	TRBV4-1	TRBJ1-1	CASSQVQLLNTEAFF	TGCGCCAGCAGCCAAGTCCAGCTACTTAACACTGAAGCTTTCTTT
few	TRBD1	TRBV6-1	TRBJ1-5	CASSNSDRGFFEPQHF	TGTGCCAGCAGTAACTCGGACAGGGGGTTTTTTGAGCCCCAGCATTTT
-	TRBD1	TRBV6-1	TRBJ1-1	CASRDGGQENTGAFF	TGTGCCAGCAGGGACGGGGGACAGGAGAACACTGGAGCTTTCTTT
-	-	TRBV9	TRBJ2-3	CASSEPGRGDTQYF	TGTGCCAGCAGCGAGCCGGGCCGTGGGGATACGCAGTATTTT
many	TRBD1	TRBV18	TRBJ2-1	CASSPWDRGYNEQFF	TGTGCCAGCTCACCATGGGACAGGGGCTACAATGAGCAGTTCTTC
-	TRBD1	TRBV27	TRBJ1-2	CASSLLFGTGDGYTF	TGTGCCAGCAGTTTATTGTTCGGGACAGGGGATGGCTACACCTTC
-	-	TRBV28	TRBJ2-7	CASSLFSAYEQYF	TGTGCCAGCAGTTTGTTCAGTGCCTACGAGCAGTACTTC
many	TRBD2	TRBV11-2	TRBJ2-7	CASSALAGGYEQYF	TGTGCCAGCAGCGCTCTAGCGGGGGGCTACGAGCAGTACTTC
-	-	TRBV29-1	TRBJ2-6	CSVTVGGANVLTF	TGCAGCGTTACAGTGGGTGGGGCCAACGTCCTGACTTTC
many	-	TRBV11-2	TRBJ1-2	CASSLAWTGYGYTF	TGTGCCAGCAGCTTAGCTTGGACCGGGTATGGCTACACCTTC
many	-	TRBV6-6	TRBJ1-1	CASSYEGPNTEAFF	TGTGCCAGCAGTTACGAGGGCCCCAACACTGAAGCTTTCTTT
-	-	TRBV19	TRBJ1-1	CASRGILMNTEAFF	TGTGCCAGTAGGGGGATCCTCATGAACACTGAAGCTTTCTTT